This entry concerns a single T cell receptor beta chain. Its antigen is currently unknown. There are 17 residues in the CDR3. The trim removed 3 bases at V and 7 bases at J, leaving 8 bases unmatched. Germline V gives CDR1 LNHDA, CDR2 SQIVND (reference sequence). This record comes from a study of cytomegalovirus exposure and HLA in healthy donors. Study results and caveats: Later analysis revealed greater clonal expansion in HLA-associated TCR beta chains than in equally common others.

It was with 60 Vbeta and 13 Jbeta primers that the PCR ran. The method was immunoSEQ multiplex PCR; TCRdb's version includes in-frame clones alone and lacks a portion of them. The data contain under 150,000 clones, 78% of them seen just once; the ten biggest clones take up about 1.7%. Material for sequencing was PBMCs. The rearrangement joins TRBV19 to TRBJ2-2, with TRBD2 matching 13 bases. The TCR sequence derives from a woman aged 35 to 49 in good health and CMV-seronegative. In DNA form, the CDR3 reads TGTGCCAGTAGTATCGGACTAGCGGGGGCCCAAAGCGGGGAGCTGTTTTTT. Translated: CASSIGLAGAQSGELFF.